This T cell receptor beta chain was identified during a study of T cell responses to AZD1222 COVID-19 vaccine. Study background: Doses given second, at about 4 or about 12 weeks, were pooled. General study points: Increased Spike-specific TCR breadth and depth were observed after two AZD1222 doses.

Method: immunoSEQ multiplex PCR; TCRdb's copy keeps in-frame clones and lacks some. The sample records about 57,000 clones, roughly 85% being singletons. Notes on this clone: Its antigen is unidentified.

Trimming removed 3 bases from V and 0 bases from J; junction bases left unmatched: 6. Germline loops: CDR1 SGDLS, CDR2 YYNGEE. CDR3 length equals 17 residues. Sequenced here: peripheral blood, sampled on day 0 of AZD1222 vaccination. The TCR comes from an adult in good health. The gene calls are TRBV9 and TRBJ2-2, with 9 nucleotides matching TRBD2. CDR3 loop: CASSGPSGGSNTGELFF. The DNA of the CDR3 is TGTGCCAGCAGCGGCCCAAGCGGGGGGTCGAACACCGGGGAGCTGTTTTTT.